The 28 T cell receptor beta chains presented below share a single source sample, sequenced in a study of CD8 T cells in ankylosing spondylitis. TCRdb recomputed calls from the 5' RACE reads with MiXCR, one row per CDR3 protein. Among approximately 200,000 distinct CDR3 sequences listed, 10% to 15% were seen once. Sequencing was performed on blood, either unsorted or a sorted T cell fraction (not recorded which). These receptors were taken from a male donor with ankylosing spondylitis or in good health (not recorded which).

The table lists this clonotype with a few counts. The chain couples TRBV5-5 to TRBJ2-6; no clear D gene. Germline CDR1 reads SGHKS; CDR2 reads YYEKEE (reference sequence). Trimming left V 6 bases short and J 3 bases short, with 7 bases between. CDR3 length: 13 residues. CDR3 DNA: TGTGCCAGCACCCCCGGTGGGGCCAACGTCCTGACTTTC. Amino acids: CASTPGGANVLTF. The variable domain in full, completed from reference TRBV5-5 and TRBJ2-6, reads DAGVTQSPTHLIKTRGQQVTLRCSPISGHKSVSWYQQVLGQGPQFIFQYYEKEERGRGNFPDRFSARQFPNYSSELNVNALLLGDSALYLCASTPGGANVLTFGAGSRLTVL.

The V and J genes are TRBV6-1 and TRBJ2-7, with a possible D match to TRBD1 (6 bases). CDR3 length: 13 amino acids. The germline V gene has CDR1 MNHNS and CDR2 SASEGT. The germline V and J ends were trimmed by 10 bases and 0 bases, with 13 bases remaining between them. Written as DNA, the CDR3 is TGTGCCACCAGGCAGGGGCCCTCCTACGAGCAGTACTTC. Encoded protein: CATRQGPSYEQYF.

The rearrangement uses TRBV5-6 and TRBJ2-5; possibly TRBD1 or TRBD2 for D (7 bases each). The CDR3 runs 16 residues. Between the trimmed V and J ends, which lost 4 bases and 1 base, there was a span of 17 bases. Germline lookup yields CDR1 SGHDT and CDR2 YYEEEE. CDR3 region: CASSPGLGGVQETQYF. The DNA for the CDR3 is TGTGCCAGCAGCCCCGGACTAGGGGGCGTCCAAGAGACCCAGTACTTC.

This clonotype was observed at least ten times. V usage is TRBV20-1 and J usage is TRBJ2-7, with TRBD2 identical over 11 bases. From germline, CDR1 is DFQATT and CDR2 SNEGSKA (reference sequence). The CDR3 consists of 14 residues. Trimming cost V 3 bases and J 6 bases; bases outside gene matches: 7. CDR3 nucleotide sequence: TGCAGTGCTAGCTCACTAGCGGGAGCCTCCGAGCAGTACTTC. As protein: CSASSLAGASEQYF.

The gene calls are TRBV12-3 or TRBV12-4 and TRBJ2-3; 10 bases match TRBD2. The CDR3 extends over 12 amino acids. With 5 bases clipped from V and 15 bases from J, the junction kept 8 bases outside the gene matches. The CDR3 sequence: CASSPSGTSVYF. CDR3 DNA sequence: TGTGCCAGCAGTCCGTCTGGGACTAGCGTCTATTTT.

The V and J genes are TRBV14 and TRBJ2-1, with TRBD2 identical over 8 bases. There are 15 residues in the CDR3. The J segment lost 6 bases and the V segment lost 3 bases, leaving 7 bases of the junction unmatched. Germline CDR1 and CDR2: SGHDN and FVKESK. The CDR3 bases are TGTGCCAGCAGCCACCTAGGACTAGCATTCAATGAGCAGTTCTTC. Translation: CASSHLGLAFNEQFF.

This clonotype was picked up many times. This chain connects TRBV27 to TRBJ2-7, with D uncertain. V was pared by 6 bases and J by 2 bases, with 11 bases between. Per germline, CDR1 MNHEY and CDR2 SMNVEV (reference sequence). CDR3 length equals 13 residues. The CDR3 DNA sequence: TGTGCCAGCAGCGGTTCCCACCCCTACGAGCAGTACTTC. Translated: CASSGSHPYEQYF.

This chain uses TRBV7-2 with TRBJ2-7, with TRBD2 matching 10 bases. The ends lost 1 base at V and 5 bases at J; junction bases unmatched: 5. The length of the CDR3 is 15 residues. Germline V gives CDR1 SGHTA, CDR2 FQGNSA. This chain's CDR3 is CASSLEAGGPNEQYF. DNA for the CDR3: TGTGCCAGCAGCTTAGAAGCGGGGGGGCCTAACGAGCAGTACTTC.

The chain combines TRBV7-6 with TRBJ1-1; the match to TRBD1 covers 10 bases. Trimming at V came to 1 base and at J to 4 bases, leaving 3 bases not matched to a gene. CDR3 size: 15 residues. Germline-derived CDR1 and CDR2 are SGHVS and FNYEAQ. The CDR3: CASSLGQGAGTEAFF. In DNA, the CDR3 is TGTGCCAGCAGCTTAGGACAGGGGGCTGGCACTGAAGCTTTCTTT.

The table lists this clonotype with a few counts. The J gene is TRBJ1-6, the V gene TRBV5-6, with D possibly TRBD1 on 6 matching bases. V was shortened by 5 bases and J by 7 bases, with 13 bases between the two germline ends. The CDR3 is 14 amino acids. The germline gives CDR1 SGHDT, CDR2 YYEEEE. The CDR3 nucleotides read TGTGCCAGCAGTCCAGGGGCTGGGAATTCACCCCTCCACTTT. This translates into CASSPGAGNSPLHF.

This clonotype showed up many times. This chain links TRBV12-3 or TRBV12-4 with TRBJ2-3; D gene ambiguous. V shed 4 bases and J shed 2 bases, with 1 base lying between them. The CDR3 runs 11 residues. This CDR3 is CASSSTDTQYF. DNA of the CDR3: TGTGCCAGCAGTTCCACAGATACGCAGTATTTT.

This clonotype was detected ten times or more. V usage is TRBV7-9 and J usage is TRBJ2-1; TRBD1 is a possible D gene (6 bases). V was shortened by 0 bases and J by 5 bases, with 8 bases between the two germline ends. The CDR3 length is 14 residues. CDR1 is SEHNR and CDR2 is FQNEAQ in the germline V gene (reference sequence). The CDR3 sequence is CASSLAGQNNEQFF. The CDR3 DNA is TGTGCCAGCAGCTTAGCGGGACAAAACAATGAGCAGTTCTTC.

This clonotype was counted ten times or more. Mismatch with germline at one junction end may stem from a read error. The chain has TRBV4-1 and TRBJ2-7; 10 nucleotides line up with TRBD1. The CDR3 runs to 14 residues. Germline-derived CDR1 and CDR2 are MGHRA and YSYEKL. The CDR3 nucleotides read TGCGCCAGCAGCCCGGACAGGGGGACCTATGAGCAGTACTTC. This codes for CASSPDRGTYEQYF.

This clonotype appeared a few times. CDR3 DNA sequence: TGTGCTTCAGGCAGGGGGTATCAGCCCCAGCATTTT. This encodes CASGRGYQPQHF. The chain has TRBV19 and TRBJ1-5; the match to TRBD1 covers 7 bases. Germline loops: CDR1 LNHDA, CDR2 SQIVND (reference sequence). The CDR3 has 12 residues.

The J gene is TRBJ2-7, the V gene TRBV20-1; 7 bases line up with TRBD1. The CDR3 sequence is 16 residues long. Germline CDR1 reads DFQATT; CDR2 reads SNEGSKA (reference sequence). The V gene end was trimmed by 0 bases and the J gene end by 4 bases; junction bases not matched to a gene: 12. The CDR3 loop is CSARDRGGRDPYEQYF. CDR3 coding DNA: TGCAGTGCTAGAGATCGAGGGGGCAGGGATCCTTACGAGCAGTACTTC.

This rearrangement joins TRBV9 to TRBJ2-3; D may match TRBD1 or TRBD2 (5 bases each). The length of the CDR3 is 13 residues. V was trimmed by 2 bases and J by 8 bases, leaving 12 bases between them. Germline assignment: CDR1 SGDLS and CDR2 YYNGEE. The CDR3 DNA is TGTGCCAGCAGCGTCGGGACGCCAGTTACGCAGTATTTT. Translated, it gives CASSVGTPVTQYF.

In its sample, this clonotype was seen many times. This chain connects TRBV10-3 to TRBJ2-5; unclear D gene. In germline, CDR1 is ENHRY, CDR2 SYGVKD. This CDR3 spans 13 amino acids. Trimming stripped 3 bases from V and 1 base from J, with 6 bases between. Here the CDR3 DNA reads TGTGCCATCAGTGACCCAATCCAAGAGACCCAGTACTTC. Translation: CAISDPIQETQYF.

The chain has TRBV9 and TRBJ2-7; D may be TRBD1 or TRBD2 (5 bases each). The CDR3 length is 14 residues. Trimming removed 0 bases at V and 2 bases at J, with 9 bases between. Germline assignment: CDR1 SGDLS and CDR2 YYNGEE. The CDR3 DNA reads TGTGCCAGCAGCGTAGGAGAGGGGACCTACGAGCAGTACTTC. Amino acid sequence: CASSVGEGTYEQYF.

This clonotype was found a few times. CDR3 nucleotide sequence: TGCAGTGCCGAATCGGACAATCGGGAGACCCAGTACTTC. Amino acid sequence: CSAESDNRETQYF. V and J are TRBV20-1 and TRBJ2-5; maybe TRBD1 (5 bases). The CDR3 covers 13 residues. Germline CDR1 reads DFQATT; CDR2 reads SNEGSKA (reference sequence). V gave up 6 bases and J gave up 5 bases, with 16 bases separating them.

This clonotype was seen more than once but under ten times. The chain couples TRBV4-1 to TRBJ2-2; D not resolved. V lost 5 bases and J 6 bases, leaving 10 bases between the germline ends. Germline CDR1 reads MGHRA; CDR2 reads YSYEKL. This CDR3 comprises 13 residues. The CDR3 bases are TGCGCCAGCAGCTTCGGCCGTCCCGGGGAGCTGTTTTTT. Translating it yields CASSFGRPGELFF.

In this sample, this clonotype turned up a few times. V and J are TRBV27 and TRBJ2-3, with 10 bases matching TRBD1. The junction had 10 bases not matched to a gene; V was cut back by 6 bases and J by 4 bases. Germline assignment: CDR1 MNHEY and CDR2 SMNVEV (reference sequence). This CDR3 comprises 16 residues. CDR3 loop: CASSTIRDRGPDTQYF. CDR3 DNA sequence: TGTGCCAGCAGCACCATCCGGGACAGGGGCCCAGATACGCAGTATTTT.

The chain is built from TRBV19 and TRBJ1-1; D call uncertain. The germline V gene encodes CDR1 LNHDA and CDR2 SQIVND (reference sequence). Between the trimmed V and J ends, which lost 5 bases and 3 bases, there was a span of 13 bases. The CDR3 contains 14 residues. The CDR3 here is CASSSAGAYTEAFF. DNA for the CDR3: TGTGCCAGTAGTTCCGCCGGAGCATACACTGAAGCTTTCTTT. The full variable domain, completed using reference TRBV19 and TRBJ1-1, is DGGITQSPKYLFRKEGQNVTLSCEQNLNHDAMYWYRQDPGQGLRLIYYSQIVNDFQKGDIAEGYSVSREKKESFPLTVTSAQKNPTAFYLCASSSAGAYTEAFFGQGTRLTVV.

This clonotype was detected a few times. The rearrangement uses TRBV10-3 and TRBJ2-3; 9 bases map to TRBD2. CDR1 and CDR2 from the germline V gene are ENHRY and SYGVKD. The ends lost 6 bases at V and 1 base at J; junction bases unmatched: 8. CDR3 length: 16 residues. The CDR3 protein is CAISYKREDGTDTQYF. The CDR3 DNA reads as TGTGCCATCAGCTACAAGCGGGAGGACGGCACAGATACGCAGTATTTT.

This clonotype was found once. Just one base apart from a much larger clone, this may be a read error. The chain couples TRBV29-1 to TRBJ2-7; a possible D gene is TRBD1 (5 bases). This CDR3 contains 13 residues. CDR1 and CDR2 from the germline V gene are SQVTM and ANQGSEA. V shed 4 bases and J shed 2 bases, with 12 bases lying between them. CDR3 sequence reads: CSVAKGDPYEQYF. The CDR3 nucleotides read TGCAGCGTTGCAAAAGGGGATCCCTACGAGCAGTACTTC.

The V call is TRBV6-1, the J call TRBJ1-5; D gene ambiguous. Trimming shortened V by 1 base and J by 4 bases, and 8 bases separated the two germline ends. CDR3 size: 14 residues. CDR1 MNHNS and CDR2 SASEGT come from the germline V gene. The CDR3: CASSEVSANQPQHF. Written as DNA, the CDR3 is TGTGCCAGCAGTGAAGTGTCGGCGAATCAGCCCCAGCATTTT.

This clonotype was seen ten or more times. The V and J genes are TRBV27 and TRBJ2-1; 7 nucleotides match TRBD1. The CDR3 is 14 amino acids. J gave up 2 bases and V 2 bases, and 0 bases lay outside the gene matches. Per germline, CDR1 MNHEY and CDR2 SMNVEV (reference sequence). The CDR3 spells CASSLGTAYNEQFF. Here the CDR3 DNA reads TGTGCCAGCAGTTTAGGGACAGCCTACAATGAGCAGTTCTTC.

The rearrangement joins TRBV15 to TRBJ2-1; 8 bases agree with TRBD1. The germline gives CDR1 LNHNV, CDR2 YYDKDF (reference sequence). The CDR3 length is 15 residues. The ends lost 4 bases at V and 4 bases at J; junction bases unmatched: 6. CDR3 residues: CATSNDRGFYNEQFF. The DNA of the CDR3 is TGTGCCACCAGCAATGACAGGGGATTTTACAATGAGCAGTTCTTC.

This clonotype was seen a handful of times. The CDR3 nucleotides are TGCAGTGCTAGCAGGACTAGCGGGAGCTGGTCGTACCAAGAGACCCAGTACTTC. Translated: CSASRTSGSWSYQETQYF. V is TRBV20-1 and J is TRBJ2-5, with 13 bases aligning to TRBD2. CDR1 DFQATT and CDR2 SNEGSKA come from the germline V gene (reference sequence). The CDR3 spans 18 residues. V shed 3 bases, J shed 0 bases, and the junction held 10 bases outside the gene matches.